Listed below are T cell receptor beta chains from one sample, sequenced in a study of T cell repertoires in cytomegalovirus infection. No antigen is known for these receptors. TCRdb used MiXCR to reprocess the reads, holding one entry per CDR3 protein. The sample has hundreds of thousands of distinct CDR3 sequences; under 45% are singletons. Sequencing was performed on cultured PBMCs, taken from culture after CMV antigen stimulation. The source is a human donor in good health (CMV status not recorded). Some clones in this sample may be carry-over from other donors' samples. The CDR3 runs from the conserved cysteine through the conserved F or W. The order of the fields is CDR3 length, D gene, clone size, J gene, V gene, CDR3 protein, CDR3 DNA. A D gene is named only where the DNA matches it firmly. Clone size is given for some rows only: seen once, a few or many times, or a class if the clone is expanded.

15 | TRBD1 | few | TRBJ2-1 | TRBV7-8 | CASSLAGQGDNEQFF | TGTGCCAGCAGCTTAGCGGGACAGGGGGACAATGAGCAGTTCTTC
15 | TRBD1 | once | TRBJ2-5 | TRBV9 | CASGGTGGVGETQYF | TGTGCCAGCGGGGGGACAGGAGGGGTAGGGGAGACCCAGTACTTC
15 | TRBD1 | . | TRBJ2-1 | TRBV3-1 | CASSPGQGAWNEQFF | TGTGCCAGCAGCCCTGGACAGGGGGCGTGGAATGAGCAGTTCTTC
12 | . | . | TRBJ2-6 | TRBV12-3/TRBV12-4 | CATSSGANVLTF | TGTGCCACCAGTTCTGGGGCCAACGTCCTGACTTTC
13 | TRBD1 | . | TRBJ2-1 | TRBV7-2 | CASSPRGTGEQFF | TGTGCCAGCAGCCCAAGGGGGACAGGGGAGCAGTTCTTC
17 | . | many | TRBJ2-1 | TRBV7-2 | CASSLDSERGFYNEQFF | TGTGCCAGCAGCTTAGACTCGGAACGGGGCTTCTACAATGAGCAGTTCTTC
15 | TRBD1 | once | TRBJ2-5 | TRBV10-3 | CAISPRGQLQETQYF | TGTGCCATCAGTCCCCGGGGACAGCTCCAAGAGACCCAGTACTTC
13 | . | . | TRBJ2-7 | TRBV2 | CASRLRFSYEQYF | TGTGCCAGTCGCCTGAGGTTCTCCTACGAGCAGTACTTC
17 | . | . | TRBJ1-6 | TRBV18 | CASSPARQGKSNSPLHF | TGTGCCAGCTCACCAGCACGTCAGGGGAAGTCAAATTCACCCCTCCACTTT
13 | . | . | TRBJ2-1 | TRBV6-5 | CASSRSGGNEQFF | TGTGCCAGCAGTCGATCCGGGGGCAATGAGCAGTTCTTC
16 | TRBD2 | . | TRBJ2-1 | TRBV7-9 | CASSPSSSGRAREQFF | TGTGCCAGCAGCCCCTCCTCCAGCGGGAGGGCCCGTGAGCAGTTCTTC
13 | TRBD2 | once | TRBJ2-1 | TRBV4-1 | CASSQETGTSGFF | TGCGCCAGCAGCCAGGAGACCGGGACTAGCGGATTCTTC
17 | TRBD1 | . | TRBJ2-6 | TRBV6-8 | CASTNRGPSSGANVLTF | TGTGCCAGCACCAACAGGGGCCCTAGCTCTGGGGCCAACGTCCTGACTTTC
16 | TRBD1 | few | TRBJ1-2 | TRBV5-4 | CASSLGTGRSNYGYTF | TGTGCCAGCAGCTTGGGGACAGGGCGCTCTAACTATGGCTACACCTTC
11 | . | few | TRBJ2-1 | TRBV2 | CASSGFNEQFF | TGTGCCAGCAGTGGTTTTAATGAGCAGTTCTTC
13 | . | many | TRBJ1-2 | TRBV7-8 | CASSLGANYGYTF | TGTGCCAGCAGTTTGGGGGCCAACTATGGCTACACCTTC
16 | TRBD2 | few | TRBJ2-3 | TRBV7-8 | CASSLATASGTDTQYF | TGTGCCAGCAGCTTAGCTACGGCTAGCGGTACAGATACGCAGTATTTT
14 | . | once | TRBJ2-1 | TRBV7-2 | CASSFVGAYNEQFF | TGTGCCAGCAGCTTTGTCGGAGCCTACAATGAGCAGTTCTTC
14 | . | once | TRBJ1-5 | TRBV20-1 | CSARRLNSNQPQHF | TGCAGTGCTAGACGTCTGAATAGCAATCAGCCCCAGCATTTT
14 | . | . | TRBJ2-1 | TRBV11-3 | CASSSDSHYNEQFF | TGTGCCAGCAGCTCGGACAGCCACTACAATGAGCAGTTCTTC
14 | . | . | TRBJ2-7 | TRBV6-5 | CASSYRGTGYEQYF | TGTGCCAGCAGTTACCGGGGCACCGGCTACGAGCAGTACTTC
14 | . | . | TRBJ2-7 | TRBV19 | CASSPPERAYEQYF | TGTGCCAGTAGTCCGCCTGAGCGGGCTTACGAGCAGTACTTC
15 | . | . | TRBJ2-5 | TRBV15 | CATSRDWGRQETQYF | TGTGCCACCAGCAGAGATTGGGGACGACAAGAGACCCAGTACTTC
13 | . | . | TRBJ1-3 | TRBV19 | CASSSQTRNTIYF | TGTGCCAGTAGCAGCCAGACCCGAAACACCATATATTTT
14 | . | . | TRBJ2-3 | TRBV7-2 | CASSDRTYTDTQYF | TGTGCCAGCAGCGACAGGACTTACACAGATACGCAGTATTTT
16 | . | few | TRBJ2-3 | TRBV7-6 | CASSPLPAGVGDTQYF | TGTGCCAGCAGCCCACTACCAGCTGGCGTGGGAGATACGCAGTATTTT
14 | . | . | TRBJ1-5 | TRBV7-2 | CASSPTSRNQPQHF | TGTGCCAGCAGCCCCACATCCCGGAATCAGCCCCAGCATTTT